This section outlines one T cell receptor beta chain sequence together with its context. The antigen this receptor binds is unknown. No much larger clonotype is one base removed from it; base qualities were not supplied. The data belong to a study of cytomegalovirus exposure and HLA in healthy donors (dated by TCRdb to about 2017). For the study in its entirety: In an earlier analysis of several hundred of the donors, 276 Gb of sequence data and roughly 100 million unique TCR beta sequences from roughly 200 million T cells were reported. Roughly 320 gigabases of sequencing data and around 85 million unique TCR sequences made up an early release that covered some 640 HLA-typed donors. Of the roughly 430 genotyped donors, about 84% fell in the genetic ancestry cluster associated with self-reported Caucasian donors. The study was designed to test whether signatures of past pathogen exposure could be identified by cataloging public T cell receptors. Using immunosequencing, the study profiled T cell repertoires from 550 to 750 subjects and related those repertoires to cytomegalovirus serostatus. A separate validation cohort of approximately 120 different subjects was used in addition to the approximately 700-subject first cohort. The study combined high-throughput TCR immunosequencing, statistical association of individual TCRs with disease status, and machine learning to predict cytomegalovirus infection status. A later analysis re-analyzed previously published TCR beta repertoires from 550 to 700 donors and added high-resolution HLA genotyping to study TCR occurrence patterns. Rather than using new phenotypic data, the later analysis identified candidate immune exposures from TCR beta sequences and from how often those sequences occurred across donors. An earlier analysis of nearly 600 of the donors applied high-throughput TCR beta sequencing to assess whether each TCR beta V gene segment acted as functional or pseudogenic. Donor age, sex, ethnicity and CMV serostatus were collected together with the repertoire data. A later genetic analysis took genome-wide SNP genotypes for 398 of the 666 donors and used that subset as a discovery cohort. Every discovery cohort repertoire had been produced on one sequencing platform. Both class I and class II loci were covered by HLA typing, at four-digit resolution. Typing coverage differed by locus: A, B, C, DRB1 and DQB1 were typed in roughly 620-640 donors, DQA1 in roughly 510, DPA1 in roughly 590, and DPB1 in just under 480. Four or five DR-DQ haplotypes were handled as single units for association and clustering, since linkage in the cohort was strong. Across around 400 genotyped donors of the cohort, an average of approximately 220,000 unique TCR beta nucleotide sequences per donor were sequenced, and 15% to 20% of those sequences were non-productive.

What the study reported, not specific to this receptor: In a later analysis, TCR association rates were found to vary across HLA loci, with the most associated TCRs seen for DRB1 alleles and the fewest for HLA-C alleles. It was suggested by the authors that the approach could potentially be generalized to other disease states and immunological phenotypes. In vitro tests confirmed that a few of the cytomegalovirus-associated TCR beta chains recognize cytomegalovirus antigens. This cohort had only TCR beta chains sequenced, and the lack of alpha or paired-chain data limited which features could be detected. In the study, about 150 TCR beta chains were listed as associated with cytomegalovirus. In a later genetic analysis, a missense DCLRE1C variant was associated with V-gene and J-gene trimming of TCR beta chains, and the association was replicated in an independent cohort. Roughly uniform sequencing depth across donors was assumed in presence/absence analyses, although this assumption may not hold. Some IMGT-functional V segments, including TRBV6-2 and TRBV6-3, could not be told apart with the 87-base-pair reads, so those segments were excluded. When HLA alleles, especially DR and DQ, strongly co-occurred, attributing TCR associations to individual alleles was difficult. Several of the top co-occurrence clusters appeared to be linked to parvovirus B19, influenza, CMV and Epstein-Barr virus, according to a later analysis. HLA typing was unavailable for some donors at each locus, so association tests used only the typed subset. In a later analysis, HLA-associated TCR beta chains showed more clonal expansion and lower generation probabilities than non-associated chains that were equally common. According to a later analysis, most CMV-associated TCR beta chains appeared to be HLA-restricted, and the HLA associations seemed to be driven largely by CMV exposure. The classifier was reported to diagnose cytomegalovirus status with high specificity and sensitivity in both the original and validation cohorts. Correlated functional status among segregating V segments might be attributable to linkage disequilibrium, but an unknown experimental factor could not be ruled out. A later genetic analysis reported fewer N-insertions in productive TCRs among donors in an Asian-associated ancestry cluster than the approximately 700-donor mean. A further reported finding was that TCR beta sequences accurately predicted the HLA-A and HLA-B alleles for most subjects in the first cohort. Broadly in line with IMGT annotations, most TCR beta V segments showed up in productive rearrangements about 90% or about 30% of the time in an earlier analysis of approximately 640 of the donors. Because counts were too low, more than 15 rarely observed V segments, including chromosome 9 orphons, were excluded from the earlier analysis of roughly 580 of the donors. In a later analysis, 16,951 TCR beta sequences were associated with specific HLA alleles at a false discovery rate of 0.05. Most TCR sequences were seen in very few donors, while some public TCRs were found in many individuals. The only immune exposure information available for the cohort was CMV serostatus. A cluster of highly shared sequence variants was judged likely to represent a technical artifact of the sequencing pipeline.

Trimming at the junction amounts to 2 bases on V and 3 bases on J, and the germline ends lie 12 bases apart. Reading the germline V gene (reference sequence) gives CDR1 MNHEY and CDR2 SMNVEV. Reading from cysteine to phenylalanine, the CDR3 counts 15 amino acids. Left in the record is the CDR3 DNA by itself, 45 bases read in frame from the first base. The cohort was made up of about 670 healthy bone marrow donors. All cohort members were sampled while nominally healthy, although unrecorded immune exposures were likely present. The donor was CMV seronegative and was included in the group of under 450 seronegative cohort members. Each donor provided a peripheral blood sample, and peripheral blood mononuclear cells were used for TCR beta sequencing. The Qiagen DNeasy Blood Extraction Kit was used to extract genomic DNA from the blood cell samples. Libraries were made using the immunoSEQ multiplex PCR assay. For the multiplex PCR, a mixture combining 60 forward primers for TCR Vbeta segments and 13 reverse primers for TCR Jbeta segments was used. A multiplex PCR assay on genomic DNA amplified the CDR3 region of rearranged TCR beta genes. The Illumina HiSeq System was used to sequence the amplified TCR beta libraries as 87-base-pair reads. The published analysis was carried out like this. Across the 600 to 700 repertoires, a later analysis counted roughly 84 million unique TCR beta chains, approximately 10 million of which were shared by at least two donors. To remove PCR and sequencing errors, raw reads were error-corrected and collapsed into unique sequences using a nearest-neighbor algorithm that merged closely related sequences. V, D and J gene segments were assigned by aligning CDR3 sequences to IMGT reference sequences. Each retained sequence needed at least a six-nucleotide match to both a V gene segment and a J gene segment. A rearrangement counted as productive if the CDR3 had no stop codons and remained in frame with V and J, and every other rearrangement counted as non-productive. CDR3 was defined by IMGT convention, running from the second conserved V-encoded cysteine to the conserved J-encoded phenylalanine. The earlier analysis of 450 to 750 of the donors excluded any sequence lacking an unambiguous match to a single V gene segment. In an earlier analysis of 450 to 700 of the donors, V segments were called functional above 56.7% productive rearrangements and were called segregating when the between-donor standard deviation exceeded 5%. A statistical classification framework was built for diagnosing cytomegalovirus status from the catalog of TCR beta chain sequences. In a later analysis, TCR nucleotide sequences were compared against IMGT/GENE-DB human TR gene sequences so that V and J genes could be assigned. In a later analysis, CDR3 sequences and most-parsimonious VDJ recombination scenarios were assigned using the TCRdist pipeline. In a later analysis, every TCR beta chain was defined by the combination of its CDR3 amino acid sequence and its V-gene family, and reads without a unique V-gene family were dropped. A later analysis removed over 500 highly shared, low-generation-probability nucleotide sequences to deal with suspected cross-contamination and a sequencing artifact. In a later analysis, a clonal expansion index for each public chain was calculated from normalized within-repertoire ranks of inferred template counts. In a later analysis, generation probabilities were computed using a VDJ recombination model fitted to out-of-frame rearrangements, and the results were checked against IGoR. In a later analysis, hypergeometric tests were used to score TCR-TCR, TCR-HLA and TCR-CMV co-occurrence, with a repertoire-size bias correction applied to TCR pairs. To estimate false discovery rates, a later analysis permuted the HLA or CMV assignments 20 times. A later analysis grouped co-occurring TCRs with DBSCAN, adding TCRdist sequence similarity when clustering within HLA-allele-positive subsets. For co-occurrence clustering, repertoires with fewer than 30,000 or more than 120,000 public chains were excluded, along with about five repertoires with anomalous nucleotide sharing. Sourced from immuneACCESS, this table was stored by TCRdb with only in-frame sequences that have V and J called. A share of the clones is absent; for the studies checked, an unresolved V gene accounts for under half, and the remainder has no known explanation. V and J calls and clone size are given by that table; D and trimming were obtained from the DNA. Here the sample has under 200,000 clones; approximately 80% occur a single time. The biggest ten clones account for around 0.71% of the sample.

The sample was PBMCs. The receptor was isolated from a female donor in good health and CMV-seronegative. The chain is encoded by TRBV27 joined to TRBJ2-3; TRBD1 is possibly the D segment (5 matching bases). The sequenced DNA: TGTGCCAGCAGTTTACTCAGGGCGCGTACAGATACGCAGTATTTT. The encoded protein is CASSLLRARTDTQYF.